There are a few counts of the clone carrying this T cell receptor beta chain. Its matching antigen is unknown. These data come from a study of response to subunit inactivated influenza vaccine. Study results and limitations: It was the authors' suggestion that each seasonal influenza vaccination recruits few new T cells.

TCRdb used MiXCR to reprocess the RT-PCR reads, holding one entry per CDR3 protein. The sample holds approximately 530,000 distinct CDR3 sequences; roughly 13% are singletons and the top ten take roughly 13%. This CDR3 contains 12 residues. Germline V gene sequence: CDR1 MNHEY, CDR2 SVGEGT. Between the trimmed V and J ends, which lost 5 bases and 6 bases, there was a span of 11 bases. This chain links TRBV6-2 or TRBV6-3 with TRBJ2-7; D uncertain. This TCR derives from a middle-aged man who received an inactivated influenza vaccine. The sequencing here drew on PBMCs from blood, taken more than 35 days after vaccination. The CDR3 protein is CASSLQAVEQYF. The CDR3 DNA reads as TGTGCCAGCAGTCTCCAGGCGGTCGAGCAGTACTTC.